The rows below give T cell receptor beta chains drawn from one sample of a study of blood T cells in healthy people across ages. TCRdb re-analysed the 5' RACE reads in MiXCR, keeping a single row per CDR3 protein. This table has fewer than 1,000,000 distinct CDR3 sequences, roughly 46% appearing once. The sequencing input was blood. The receptors derive from a man aged 80 or over in good health. The conserved cysteine and the conserved F or W are not part of the CDR3 here. D genes are given only for firm matches.

>TRBV25-1|.|TRBJ1-1
ASSLGSQKLAF
>TRBV2|.|TRBJ1-4
ASAADGLNEKLF
>TRBV7-2|.|TRBJ2-3
ASSYNYQTQY
>TRBV27|.|TRBJ2-1
ASRRPGASNEQF
>TRBV7-8|TRBD2|TRBJ2-1
ASTVIAGEHEQF
>TRBV7-9|.|TRBJ2-3
ASIGHTDTQY
>TRBV18|.|TRBJ2-3
ASSPRGYADTQY
>TRBV7-8|TRBD2|TRBJ2-5
ASSLRTSGLGETQY
>TRBV29-1|.|TRBJ2-5
SVGSPGLETQY
>TRBV20-1|TRBD1|TRBJ1-6
SAPASTGTASPLH
>TRBV29-1|.|TRBJ1-2
SAFREGYT
>TRBV4-2|.|TRBJ1-5
ASSQFSDGNQPQH
>TRBV5-1|TRBD2|TRBJ2-2
ASSLGLAENTGELF
>TRBV12-3/TRBV12-4|.|TRBJ2-3
ASSPIGKRHTQY
>TRBV5-1|.|TRBJ2-5
ASSLQGHLGETQY
>TRBV12-3/TRBV12-4|.|TRBJ2-3
ASTGGIGTDAQY
>TRBV7-2|.|TRBJ2-5
ASSLSWTIQETQY
>TRBV9|TRBD2|TRBJ2-1
ASSVSSGRETQF
>TRBV28|.|TRBJ1-2
ASSPRTQSNYGYT
>TRBV27|.|TRBJ2-3
ASSSTRTDTRY
>TRBV7-3|.|.
ASSLRAFANSYNEQY
>TRBV10-3|TRBD1|TRBJ1-2
AISPQDTGGSYGYT
>TRBV29-1|TRBD1|TRBJ2-7
SVAGGDEQY
>TRBV6-2/TRBV6-3|TRBD2|TRBJ2-1
ASSYSIEAGGYNEQF
>TRBV20-1|TRBD2|TRBJ2-7
SARTGTSESYEQY
>TRBV5-1|.|TRBJ2-1
ASSWGATGNEQF
>TRBV7-2|TRBD1|TRBJ2-5
ASSKDRFGEQY
>TRBV6-6|.|TRBJ1-2
ASSPGRPYT
>TRBV29-1|TRBD2|TRBJ2-1
SVEGGLADLQDEQF
>TRBV29-1|.|TRBJ2-7
SVALGTLGSYEQY
>TRBV12-3/TRBV12-4|.|TRBJ2-5
ASSLNSVGTQY
>TRBV4-2|TRBD2|TRBJ2-5
ASSRVVGGETQGTQY
>TRBV20-1|.|TRBJ1-2
SASEGINYGYT
>TRBV29-1|.|TRBJ2-5
SAEKTNQETQY
>TRBV20-1|.|TRBJ1-1
SARDVRGENTEAF
>TRBV7-8|.|TRBJ1-6
ASSLDGNYNSPLH
>TRBV5-1|.|TRBJ2-5
ASTPGTTQETQY
>TRBV12-3/TRBV12-4|TRBD1|.
ASIRRQGPAETQF
>TRBV11-2|.|TRBJ2-7
ASSPLRGIYEQY
>TRBV29-1|.|TRBJ2-5
NVFPRAAETQY
>TRBV7-3|TRBD2|TRBJ2-3
ASSFGLALSTDTQY
>TRBV7-9|.|TRBJ2-3
ASSLGNRDPSTDTQY
>TRBV10-3|.|TRBJ2-3
AISEPGSPRTDTQY
>TRBV29-1|.|TRBJ2-7
SVGDSGLGGSYEQY
>TRBV12-3/TRBV12-4|.|TRBJ2-7
ASTTHGSYEQY
>TRBV6-2/TRBV6-3|.|.
ASSLFGSGGETQY
>TRBV11-3|TRBD2|TRBJ2-5
TSSSHSAGGDETQY
>TRBV24-1|.|TRBJ2-3
ATSERDTQC
>TRBV2|TRBD1|TRBJ2-3
ASSGWTGTGPTDTQY
>TRBV12-3/TRBV12-4|TRBD1|TRBJ1-5
ASSSTGGVSNQPQH
>TRBV10-3|.|TRBJ1-1
ATYKPNTEAF